The rows below give T cell receptor beta chains drawn from one sample of a study of cytomegalovirus exposure and HLA in healthy donors. Using immunoSEQ multiplex PCR, the repertoire was profiled, and TCRdb retains in-frame clones only, with some absent. The data contain over 150,000 clones, approximately 80% of them singletons. Specimen: PBMCs. The receptor set was obtained from a woman aged 50 to 60 in good health and CMV-seronegative. Each CDR3 is given without its conserved first and last residue. Each record gives: CDR3 length, V gene, J gene, CDR3 protein.

length: 14
V: TRBV4-2
J: TRBJ1-4
CDR3: ASSQVDSPTNEKLF

length: 13
V: TRBV6-1
J: TRBJ2-1
CDR3: ASSDQGARSVEQF

length: 14
V: TRBV6-5
J: TRBJ1-2
CDR3: ASSYSGSPTFYGYT

length: 13
V: TRBV9
J: TRBJ1-3
CDR3: ASSRGTGTGNTIY

length: 11
V: TRBV5-6
J: TRBJ2-5
CDR3: ASSSAGRETQY

length: 15
V: TRBV4-3
J: TRBJ2-1
CDR3: ASSQVKGAGGYNEQF

length: 12
V: TRBV18
J: TRBJ2-5
CDR3: ASSPTVSQETQY

length: 10
V: TRBV7-9
J: TRBJ2-5
CDR3: ASSLRAGGFD

length: 12
V: TRBV6-6
J: TRBJ1-4
CDR3: ASYPGDRVEKLF

length: 12
V: TRBV7-9
J: TRBJ2-5
CDR3: ASTKERSRETQY

length: 13
V: TRBV10-2
J: TRBJ2-1
CDR3: ASSDCGRCHNEQF

length: 13
V: TRBV7-9
J: TRBJ2-1
CDR3: ASSFIAGTDNEQF

length: 14
V: TRBV28
J: TRBJ2-1
CDR3: ASSSVGGEPYNEQF

length: 13
V: TRBV5-1
J: TRBJ1-1
CDR3: ASSLQGTLNTEAF

length: 9
V: TRBV11-1
J: TRBJ2-1
CDR3: ASRQGVEQF

length: 12
V: TRBV6-1
J: TRBJ1-1
CDR3: ASSEIRDRGLAF

length: 10
V: TRBV6-6
J: TRBJ1-2
CDR3: ASITGIHGYT

length: 9
V: TRBV27
J: TRBJ1-1
CDR3: ASQGNTEAF

length: 12
V: TRBV7-9
J: TRBJ2-7
CDR3: ASSSPGPGGEQY

length: 14
V: TRBV9
J: TRBJ2-7
CDR3: ASSVDGGTGSYEQY

length: 12
V: TRBV5-4
J: TRBJ2-1
CDR3: ATGGSGSYNEQF

length: 11
V: TRBV11-2
J: TRBJ2-1
CDR3: ASSRGSYNEQF

length: 14
V: TRBV7-7
J: TRBJ2-1
CDR3: ASSPRTSGGGNEQF

length: 11
V: TRBV5-6
J: TRBJ1-2
CDR3: ASSRTGNYGYT

length: 13
V: TRBV5-4
J: TRBJ2-2
CDR3: ASSRLGEDTGELF

length: 14
V: TRBV5-4
J: TRBJ2-3
CDR3: ASSSRTSGSTDTQY

length: 14
V: TRBV6-6
J: TRBJ2-7
CDR3: ASSSGQGLPPYEQY

length: 13
V: TRBV2
J: TRBJ2-7
CDR3: ARQATPQSSYEQY

length: 11
V: TRBV29-1
J: TRBJ1-2
CDR3: SGRQGVNYGYT

length: 11
V: TRBV2
J: TRBJ1-1
CDR3: ASVMGQGGHAF

length: 10
V: TRBV6-1
J: TRBJ1-2
CDR3: ASRSTGPGYT

length: 12
V: TRBV10-3
J: TRBJ2-1
CDR3: AINYQGAGNEQF

length: 13
V: TRBV5-1
J: TRBJ2-3
CDR3: ASRLIPTSGGTQY

length: 13
V: TRBV5-6
J: TRBJ2-7
CDR3: ASSHFGRESYEQY

length: 12
V: TRBV9
J: TRBJ1-1
CDR3: ASSVEGVNTEAF

length: 13
V: TRBV5-6
J: TRBJ2-2
CDR3: ASSLGLTGTGELF

length: 13
V: TRBV7-9
J: TRBJ2-3
CDR3: TRSRQGASTDTQY

length: 11
V: TRBV6-5
J: TRBJ2-3
CDR3: ASSPRGADTQY

length: 13
V: TRBV5-4
J: TRBJ2-5
CDR3: ASTEVGGTSCEQY

length: 14
V: TRBV2
J: TRBJ1-3
CDR3: ASSSDTVFSGNTIY

length: 11
V: TRBV19
J: TRBJ1-1
CDR3: ASSTDRGGTAF

length: 17
V: TRBV7-2
J: TRBJ2-2
CDR3: ASSTDWGLGDSVDGELF

length: 11
V: TRBV2
J: TRBJ2-1
CDR3: ASELQGYNEQF

length: 11
V: TRBV5-6
J: TRBJ2-1
CDR3: ASANPQNNEQF

length: 11
V: TRBV7-6
J: TRBJ1-1
CDR3: ASSLDRGTEAF

length: 11
V: TRBV5-6
J: TRBJ2-3
CDR3: ASSRLGTDTQY

length: 14
V: TRBV18
J: TRBJ1-6
CDR3: ASSPNVLQVNSPLH

length: 12
V: TRBV25-1
J: TRBJ2-7
CDR3: ASSEGGLNYEQY

length: 13
V: TRBV6-5
J: .
CDR3: ASSYGREEAYEQY

length: 14
V: TRBV7-8
J: TRBJ2-3
CDR3: ASSLTSGGIADTQY

length: 11
V: TRBV5-6
J: TRBJ2-7
CDR3: ASSLGGGYEQY

length: 13
V: TRBV9
J: TRBJ1-2
CDR3: ASSGIRTANYGYT

length: 12
V: TRBV5-4
J: TRBJ2-2
CDR3: ASSSDTTGGELF

length: 13
V: TRBV9
J: TRBJ2-1
CDR3: ASSDYRGSYNEQF

length: 15
V: TRBV7-9
J: TRBJ2-5
CDR3: SSSRRLAGGLEETQY

length: 11
V: TRBV19
J: TRBJ2-7
CDR3: ASSHGTAYEQY

length: 11
V: TRBV7-9
J: TRBJ1-5
CDR3: ASSLDGNQPQH

length: 12
V: TRBV5-1
J: TRBJ2-5
CDR3: ASSLVSNQETQY